The source of this T cell receptor beta chain is a study of blood T cell repertoires in COVID-19. Study-level background: Samples came from the United States, Italy and Spain, spanning acute and convalescent COVID-19.

The V gene's germline CDR1 is MNHNY and CDR2 SVGAGI (reference sequence). This CDR3 is 16 amino acids long. V was trimmed by 5 bases and J by 0 bases, leaving 17 bases between them. The protocol was immunoSEQ multiplex PCR, while the TCRdb copy is restricted to in-frame clones and leaves out a portion. The sample carries approximately 22,000 clones, about 91% recorded once. The chain carries TRBV6-6 and TRBJ2-7, with D perhaps TRBD2 (5 bases). Input material: peripheral blood. The TCR comes from a man aged 70-80 years with active COVID-19. The CDR3 nucleotides are TGTGCCAGCAGTCCTTCCCGGGGTTTCTTCTCCTACGAGCAGTACTTC. Translation gives CASSPSRGFFSYEQYF.